The 18 T cell receptor beta chains listed next were all sequenced from one sample in a study of a mutant IDH1 vaccine in newly diagnosed glioma. Data came from immunoSEQ multiplex PCR; TCRdb stores just in-frame clones and leaves some out. The table lists 50,000 to 70,000 clones, approximately 81% of them singletons, with around 4% in the top ten. Their antigen targets remain unknown. Time point meaning: week 35, safety follow-up. Every single dose of the vaccine, 300 ug of mutant IDH1 20-mer peptide, came with topical imiquimod. The material sequenced was PBMCs, taken from a glioma patient whose treatment included an IDH1 peptide vaccine. Source of these receptors: a man aged 25 to 40 with glioma.

The rearrangement uses TRBV7-9 and TRBJ1-6, with unresolved D. Trimming stripped 5 bases from V and 6 bases from J, with 2 bases between. Germline lookup yields CDR1 SEHNR and CDR2 FQNEAQ (reference sequence). This CDR3 is built from 11 residues. This CDR3 is CASSANSPLHF. CDR3 DNA: TGTGCCAGCAGCGCTAATTCACCCCTCCACTTT.

This clone has just a few counts. The chain is built from TRBV7-9 and TRBJ1-3; D unclear. CDR1 and CDR2 (germline): SEHNR, FQNEAQ (reference sequence). The germline V and J ends were trimmed by 2 bases and 2 bases, with 7 bases remaining between them. The CDR3 loop spans 14 amino acids. DNA for the CDR3: TGTGCCAGCAGCTTATGGGTAACTGGAAACACCATATATTTT. Amino acids: CASSLWVTGNTIYF.

This sequence joins TRBV14 and TRBJ2-3; the D is unclear. The germline gives CDR1 SGHDN, CDR2 FVKESK. Trimming pared 1 base from V and 12 bases from J, leaving 14 bases between. This CDR3 comprises 13 residues. CDR3 amino acids: CASSQASALAQYF. The CDR3 nucleotides read TGTGCCAGCAGCCAAGCCAGTGCCCTGGCTCAGTATTTT.

This chain connects TRBV4-1 to TRBJ1-3; maybe TRBD1 (6 bases). Trimming took 1 base from V and 2 from J, leaving 9 bases between them. The CDR3 consists of 15 residues. Germline loops: CDR1 MGHRA, CDR2 YSYEKL. For the CDR3, the DNA is TGCGCCAGCAGCCAAGTACAGGGCACTGGAAACACCATATATTTT. Residues: CASSQVQGTGNTIYF.

The chain employs TRBV10-1 and TRBJ1-1; D might be TRBD1 (5 bases). The CDR3 length is 13 residues. CDR1 is WNHNN and CDR2 is SYGVQD in the germline V gene (reference sequence). Trimming stripped 6 bases from V and 5 bases from J, with 13 bases between. CDR3 coding DNA: TGCGCCAGCAGCGGGACCGCGGGAACTGAAGCTTTCTTT. It yields the protein CASSGTAGTEAFF.

This chain connects TRBV4-1 to TRBJ1-1, with a possible D match to TRBD1 (6 bases). V was clipped by 4 bases and J by 1 base, with 10 bases between them. The CDR3 runs 14 residues. Per germline, CDR1 MGHRA and CDR2 YSYEKL. CDR3 loop: CASSPRTANTEAFF. CDR3 sequence (DNA): TGCGCCAGCAGCCCTAGGACAGCGAACACTGAAGCTTTCTTT.

The chain combines TRBV30 with TRBJ1-6, with no clear D. V was pared by 1 base and J by 3 bases, with 4 bases between. Per the germline V gene, CDR1 is GTSNPN and CDR2 is SVGIG (reference sequence). This CDR3 comprises 13 residues. The CDR3 nucleotides are TGTGCCTGGAGTGGGGGCTATAATTCACCCCTCCACTTT. As protein: CAWSGGYNSPLHF.

This clone was recorded only once. This CDR3 reads CASSLVLAGGYNEQFF. CDR3 nucleotide sequence: TGTGCCAGCAGCTTGGTCCTAGCGGGGGGATACAATGAGCAGTTCTTC. The chain carries TRBV5-6 and TRBJ2-1; 11 bases match TRBD2. The germline CDR1 and CDR2 sequences are SGHDT and YYEEEE. The CDR3 runs to 16 residues. V trimming: 0 bases; J trimming: 4 bases; junction bases outside the gene matches: 3.

V is TRBV9 and J is TRBJ2-3, with D possibly matching TRBD1 (5 bases). Trimming removed 0 bases from V and 0 bases from J, with 8 bases in between. CDR1 and CDR2 (germline): SGDLS, YYNGEE. The CDR3 has 15 amino acids. CDR3 nucleotide sequence: TGTGCCAGCAGCGTAGAAGGGGCTAGCACAGATACGCAGTATTTT. Protein sequence: CASSVEGASTDTQYF.

The rearrangement joins TRBV10-3 to TRBJ2-7; 9 bases map to TRBD2. CDR1 is ENHRY and CDR2 is SYGVKD in the germline V gene. The CDR3 loop spans 15 amino acids. With V trimmed by 3 bases and J by 2 bases, 5 bases remained unmatched. CDR3: CAISESERGAYEQYF. DNA of the CDR3: TGTGCCATCAGTGAATCTGAGCGGGGGGCCTACGAGCAGTACTTC.

The sample holds a few counts of this clone. The CDR3 DNA sequence: TGTGCCAGCAGCTCCGGACAGAAAAATCAGCCCCAGCATTTT. It translates to CASSSGQKNQPQHF. The chain uses TRBV7-9 and TRBJ1-5, with D perhaps TRBD1 (6 bases). Between the trimmed V and J ends, which lost 4 bases and 4 bases, there was a span of 11 bases. Germline CDR1 SEHNR, CDR2 FQNEAQ (reference sequence). This CDR3 has 14 amino acids.

In DNA form, the CDR3 reads TGTGCCACCCGGGGAGGATTAACCGGGGAGCTGTTTTTT. Protein sequence: CATRGGLTGELFF. The J gene is TRBJ2-2, the V gene TRBV6-5; TRBD2 is a possible D gene (6 bases). The CDR3 totals 13 residues. V was pared by 10 bases and J by 5 bases, with 14 bases between. Germline V gives CDR1 MNHEY, CDR2 SVGAGI.

The V call is TRBV2, the J call TRBJ1-1; unclear D gene. The CDR3 covers 16 residues. V gave up 1 base and J gave up 0 bases, with 12 bases separating them. Germline CDR1 and CDR2: SNHLY and FYNNEI. The CDR3 is CASSEGSVIMNTEAFF. The CDR3 DNA is TGTGCCAGCAGTGAAGGCTCGGTTATCATGAACACTGAAGCTTTCTTT.

The genes are TRBV5-1 and TRBJ1-4; D unclear. Trimming took off 2 bases at V and 0 bases at J, with 5 bases between the two ends. Per germline, CDR1 SGHRS and CDR2 YFSETQ. The CDR3 sequence is 14 residues long. The CDR3 sequence: CASSLDSTNEKLFF. CDR3 DNA: TGCGCCAGCAGCTTAGACTCAACTAATGAAAAACTGTTTTTT.

The rearrangement links TRBV9 to TRBJ2-7; TRBD2 aligns across 7 bases. Trimming cost V 4 bases and J 4 bases; bases outside gene matches: 2. Looked up from germline, CDR1 is SGDLS and CDR2 is YYNGEE. There are 12 residues in the CDR3. CDR3 in amino acids: CASSSGGYEQYF. The CDR3 region has the DNA TGTGCCAGCAGCTCGGGAGGATACGAGCAGTACTTC.

This clone showed up just a few times. The chain employs TRBV6-6 and TRBJ1-1, with D maybe TRBD1 (6 bases). The V end was cut by 7 bases, the J end by 4 bases, with 13 bases between. The CDR3 spans 13 residues. Germline V lookup: CDR1 MNHNY, CDR2 SVGAGI (reference sequence). Written as DNA, the CDR3 is TGTGCCAGCACCGGACAGTTGGCCACTGAAGCTTTCTTT. Protein sequence: CASTGQLATEAFF.

This clone came up a few times. This chain uses TRBV5-1 with TRBJ1-1; 10 bases are a match to TRBD1. The CDR3 length is 15 residues. Germline V gene lookup returns CDR1 SGHRS and CDR2 YFSETQ. Losses at the gene ends were 3 bases for V and 5 bases for J; bases not matched to a gene: 7. The CDR3 nucleotides read TGCGCCAGCAGCTCGACCGGGACAGGGGTTACTGAAGCTTTCTTT. Protein product: CASSSTGTGVTEAFF.

V is TRBV14 and J is TRBJ2-1, with 7 bases lining up with TRBD1. J gave up 8 bases and V 3 bases, and 7 bases lay outside the gene matches. Germline values: CDR1 SGHDN, CDR2 FVKESK. The CDR3 loop spans 14 amino acids. CDR3 sequence reads: CASSQGTVRDEQFF. In DNA, the CDR3 is TGTGCCAGCAGCCAGGGGACAGTCAGAGATGAGCAGTTCTTC.